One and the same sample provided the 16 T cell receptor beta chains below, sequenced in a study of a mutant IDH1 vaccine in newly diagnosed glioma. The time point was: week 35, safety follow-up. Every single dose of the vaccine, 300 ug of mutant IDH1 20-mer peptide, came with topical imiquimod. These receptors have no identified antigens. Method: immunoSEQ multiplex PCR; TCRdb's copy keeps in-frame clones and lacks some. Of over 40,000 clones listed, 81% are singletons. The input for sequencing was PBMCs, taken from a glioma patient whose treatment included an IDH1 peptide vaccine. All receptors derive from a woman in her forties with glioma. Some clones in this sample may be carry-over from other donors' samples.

CDR3 in DNA: TGTGCCAGCAGCCAAGAACGCCGTCCGAGCGGTGGCTACACCTTC. This encodes CASSQERRPSGGYTF. V is TRBV4-2 and J is TRBJ1-2; D is undetermined. CDR1 is LGHNA and CDR2 is YNFKEQ in the germline V gene. V dropped 0 bases and J dropped 7 bases, with 15 bases sitting between them. The CDR3 length is 15 residues.

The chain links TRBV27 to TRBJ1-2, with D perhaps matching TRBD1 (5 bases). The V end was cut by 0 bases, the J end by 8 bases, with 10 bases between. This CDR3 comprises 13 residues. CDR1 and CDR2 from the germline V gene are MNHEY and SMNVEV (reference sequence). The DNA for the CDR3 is TGTGCCAGCAGTTTATCTCCAGGGTTGGGCTACACCTTC. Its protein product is CASSLSPGLGYTF.

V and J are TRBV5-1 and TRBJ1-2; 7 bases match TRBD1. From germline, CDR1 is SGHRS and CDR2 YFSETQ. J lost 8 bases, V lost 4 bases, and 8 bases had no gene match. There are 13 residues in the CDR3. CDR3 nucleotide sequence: TGCGCCAGCAGCCGAGACAGGGCGAGGGGCTACACCTTC. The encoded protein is CASSRDRARGYTF. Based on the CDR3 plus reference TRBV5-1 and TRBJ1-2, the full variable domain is KAGVTQTPRYLIKTRGQQVTLSCSPISGHRSVSWYQQTPGQGLQFLFEYFSETQRNKGNFPGRFSGRQFSNSRSEMNVSTLELGDSALYLCASSRDRARGYTFGSGTRLTVV.

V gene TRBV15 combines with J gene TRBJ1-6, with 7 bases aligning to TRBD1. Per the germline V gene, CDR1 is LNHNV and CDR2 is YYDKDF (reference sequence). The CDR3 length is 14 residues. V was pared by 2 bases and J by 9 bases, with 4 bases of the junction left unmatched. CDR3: CATSRSRQGSPLHF. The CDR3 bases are TGTGCCACCAGCAGATCAAGACAGGGTTCACCCCTCCACTTT.

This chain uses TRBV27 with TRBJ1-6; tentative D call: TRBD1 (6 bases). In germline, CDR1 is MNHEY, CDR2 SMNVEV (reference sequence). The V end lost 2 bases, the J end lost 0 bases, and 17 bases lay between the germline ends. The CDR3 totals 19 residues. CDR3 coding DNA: TGTGCCAGCAGTTTAACTCGGCAGGGGCGGATCTCCTATAATTCACCCCTCCACTTT. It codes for CASSLTRQGRISYNSPLHF.

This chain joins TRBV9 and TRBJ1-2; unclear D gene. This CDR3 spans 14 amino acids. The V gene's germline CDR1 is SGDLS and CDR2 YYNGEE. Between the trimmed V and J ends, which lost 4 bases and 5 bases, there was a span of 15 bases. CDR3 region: CASSPTEILYGYTF. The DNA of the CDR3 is TGTGCCAGCAGCCCAACGGAGATCCTGTATGGCTACACCTTC.

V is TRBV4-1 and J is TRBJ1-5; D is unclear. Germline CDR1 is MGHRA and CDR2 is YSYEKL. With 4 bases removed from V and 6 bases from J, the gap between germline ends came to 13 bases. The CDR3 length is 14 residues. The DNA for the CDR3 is TGCGCCAGCAGCCCCACCTTGGTTGGTCAGCCCCAGCATTTT. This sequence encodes CASSPTLVGQPQHF.

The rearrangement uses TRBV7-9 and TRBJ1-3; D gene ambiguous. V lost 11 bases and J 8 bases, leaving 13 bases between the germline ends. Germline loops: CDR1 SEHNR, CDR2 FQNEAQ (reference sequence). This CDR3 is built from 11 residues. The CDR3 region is CAGRGGHTIYF. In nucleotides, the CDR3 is TGTGCCGGTCGTGGTGGTCACACCATATATTTT.

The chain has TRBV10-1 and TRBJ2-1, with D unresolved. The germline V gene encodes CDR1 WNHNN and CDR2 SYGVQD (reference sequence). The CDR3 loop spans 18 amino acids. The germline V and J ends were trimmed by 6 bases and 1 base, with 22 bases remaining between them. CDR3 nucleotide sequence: TGCGCCAGCAGCACCGTCTTGGACGGGCCGAGGTCCTACAATGAGCAGTTCTTC. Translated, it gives CASSTVLDGPRSYNEQFF.

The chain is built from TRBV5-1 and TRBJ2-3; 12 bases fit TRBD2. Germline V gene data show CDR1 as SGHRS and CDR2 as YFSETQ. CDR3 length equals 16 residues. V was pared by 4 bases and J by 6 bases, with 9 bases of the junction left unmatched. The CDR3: CASSDALAGGSDTQYF. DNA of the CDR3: TGCGCCAGCAGCGATGCCCTAGCGGGAGGGAGTGATACGCAGTATTTT.

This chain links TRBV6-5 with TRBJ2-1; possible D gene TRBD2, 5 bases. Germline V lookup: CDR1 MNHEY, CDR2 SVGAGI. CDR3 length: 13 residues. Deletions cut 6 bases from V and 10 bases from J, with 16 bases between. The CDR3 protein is CASSPGLRKEQFF. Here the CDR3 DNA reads TGTGCCAGCAGCCCCGGACTGCGCAAGGAGCAGTTCTTC.

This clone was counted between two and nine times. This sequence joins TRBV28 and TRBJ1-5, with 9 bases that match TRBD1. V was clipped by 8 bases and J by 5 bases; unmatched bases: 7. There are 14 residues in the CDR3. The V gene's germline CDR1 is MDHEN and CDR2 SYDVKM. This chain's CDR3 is CASVAGQGHQPQHF. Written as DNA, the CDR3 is TGTGCCAGCGTCGCGGGACAGGGTCATCAGCCCCAGCATTTT.

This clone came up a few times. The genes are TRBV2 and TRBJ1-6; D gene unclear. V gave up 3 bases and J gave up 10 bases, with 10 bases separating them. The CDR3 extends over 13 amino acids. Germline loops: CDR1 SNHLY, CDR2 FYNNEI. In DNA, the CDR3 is TGTGCCAGCAGTGATAATATAGGATCACCCCTCCACTTT. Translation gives CASSDNIGSPLHF.

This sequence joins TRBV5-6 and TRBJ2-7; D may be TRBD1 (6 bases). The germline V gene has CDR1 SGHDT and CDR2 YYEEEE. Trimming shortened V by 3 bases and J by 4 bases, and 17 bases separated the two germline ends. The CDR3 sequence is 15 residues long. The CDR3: CASSSSQGIYYEQYF. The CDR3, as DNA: TGTGCCAGCAGCTCCTCTCAGGGGATTTATTACGAGCAGTACTTC.

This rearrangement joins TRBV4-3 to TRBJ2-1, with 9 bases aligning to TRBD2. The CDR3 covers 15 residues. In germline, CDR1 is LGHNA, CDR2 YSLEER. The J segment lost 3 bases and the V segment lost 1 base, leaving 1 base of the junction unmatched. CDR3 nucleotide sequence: TGCGCCAGCAGCCAAGTAGCGGGGGTCTACAATGAGCAGTTCTTC. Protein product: CASSQVAGVYNEQFF.

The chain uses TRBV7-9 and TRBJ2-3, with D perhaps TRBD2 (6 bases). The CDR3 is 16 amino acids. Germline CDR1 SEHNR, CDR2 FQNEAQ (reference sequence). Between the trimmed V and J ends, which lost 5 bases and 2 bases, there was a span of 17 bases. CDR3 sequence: CASSRAIGGNTDTQYF. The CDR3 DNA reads TGTGCCAGCAGCCGCGCCATTGGAGGGAACACAGATACGCAGTATTTT.